The source of this T cell receptor beta chain is a study of a mutant IDH1 vaccine in newly diagnosed glioma. Clones were read by immunoSEQ multiplex PCR, and TCRdb kept only the in-frame ones, dropping some. The sample shows tens of thousands of clones, around 85% of them seen only once. V dropped 3 bases and J dropped 2 bases, with 8 bases sitting between them. CDR1 and CDR2 (germline): MGHRA, YSYEKL. The CDR3 is made up of 13 amino acids. Concerning this clone: Antigen unknown.

Time point: week 35, safety follow-up. Alongside topical imiquimod, each dose of vaccine comprised 300 ug of mutant IDH1 20-mer peptide. The receptor was derived from a man in his forties with glioma. This sample comprised PBMCs, obtained from a glioma patient whose treatment included an IDH1 peptide vaccine. The chain carries TRBV4-1 and TRBJ2-7; D unresolved. The CDR3: CASSHLLAYEQYF. The CDR3 bases are TGCGCCAGCAGCCACCTTCTTGCCTACGAGCAGTACTTC.